The 3 T cell receptor beta chains presented below share a single source sample, sequenced in a study of blood T cell repertoires in COVID-19. Here immunoSEQ multiplex PCR was the method, and the copy in TCRdb shows in-frame clones only, minus some. The table records over 350,000 clones, about 89% of them present only once. The sequenced material came from peripheral blood. The receptors here all came from a woman aged 25 to 39 with acute or convalescent COVID-19.

The J gene is TRBJ2-1, the V gene TRBV9, with TRBD2 matching over 7 bases. This CDR3 has 16 residues. V trimming: 3 bases; J trimming: 8 bases; junction bases outside the gene matches: 14. The germline V gene has CDR1 SGDLS and CDR2 YYNGEE. The CDR3 coding sequence is TGTGCCAGCAGCGCCGATGGCGGGGGATTTGTCGATGAGCAGTTCTTC. It yields the protein CASSADGGGFVDEQFF.

CDR3 region: CASRTGTTTYEQYF. CDR3 DNA sequence: TGTGCCAGCAGGACCGGGACAACCACCTACGAGCAGTACTTC. The V call is TRBV28, the J call TRBJ2-7, with TRBD1 as a possible D gene (6 bases). The CDR3 has 14 amino acids. Trimming cost V 6 bases and J 2 bases, with 14 bases left between them. Per the germline V gene, CDR1 is MDHEN and CDR2 is SYDVKM.

Concerning this clone: In the same sample, other DNA sequences code for this CDR3. V and J are TRBV6-5 and TRBJ1-5; D is unclear. The V and J ends lost 3 bases and 4 bases respectively, with 7 bases between them. The CDR3 totals 13 residues. Germline V gene lookup returns CDR1 MNHEY and CDR2 SVGAGI. The CDR3 protein is CASSYSQNQPQHF. CDR3 sequence (DNA): TGTGCCAGCAGTTATTCCCAGAATCAGCCCCAGCATTTT.